This TCR beta chain was recorded in a study of T cell responses to AZD1222 COVID-19 vaccine. Regarding the study as a whole: With dominance at 160-218 and 743-854, vaccine-associated CD4 TCRs spanned spike. The number of AZD1222 recipients seropositive at baseline was only six. Repertoire sampling was restricted to post-peak T cell response timepoints.

V dropped 4 bases and J dropped 4; count of bases not matched to a gene: 15. This CDR3 region has 19 residues. CDR1 LGHDT and CDR2 YNNKEL come from the germline V gene (reference sequence). About this clone: No antigen is known for it.

Profiling relied on immunoSEQ multiplex PCR, and the TCRdb table lists in-frame clones only, not all of them. In the table there are under 150,000 clones, around nine tenths of which are singletons. The sample was peripheral blood, taken 28 days after the second AZD1222 dose. This rearrangement joins TRBV3-1 (or the pseudogene TRBV3-2) to TRBJ2-1; TRBD2 agrees at 11 bases. This TCR came from an adult who received the AZD1222 COVID-19 vaccine. This CDR3 is CASSRLEGWGLADYNEQFF. CDR3 nucleotides: TGTGCCAGCAGCCGTCTGGAGGGGTGGGGACTAGCGGATTACAATGAGCAGTTCTTC.